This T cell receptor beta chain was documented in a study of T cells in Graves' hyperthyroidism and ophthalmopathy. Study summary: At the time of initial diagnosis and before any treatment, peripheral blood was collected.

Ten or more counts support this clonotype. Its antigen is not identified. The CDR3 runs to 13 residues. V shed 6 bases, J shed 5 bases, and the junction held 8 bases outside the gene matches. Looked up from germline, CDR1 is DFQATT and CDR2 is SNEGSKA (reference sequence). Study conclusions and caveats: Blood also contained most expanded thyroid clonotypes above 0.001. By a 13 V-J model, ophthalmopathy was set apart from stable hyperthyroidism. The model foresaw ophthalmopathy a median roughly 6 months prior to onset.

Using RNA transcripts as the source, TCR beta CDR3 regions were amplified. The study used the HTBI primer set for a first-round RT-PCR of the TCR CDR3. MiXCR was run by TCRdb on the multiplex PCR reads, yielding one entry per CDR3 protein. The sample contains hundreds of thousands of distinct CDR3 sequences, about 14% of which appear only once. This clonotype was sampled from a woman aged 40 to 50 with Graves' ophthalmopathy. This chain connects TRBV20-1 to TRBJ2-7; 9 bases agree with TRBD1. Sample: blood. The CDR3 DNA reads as TGCAGTGCGGAGACGGGGACAGGGAACGAGCAGTACTTC. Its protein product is CSAETGTGNEQYF.